Below, 2 T cell receptor beta chains from the same sample are listed, as sequenced in a study of cytomegalovirus exposure and HLA in healthy donors. Use of 60 Vbeta and 13 Jbeta primers characterized the PCR. TCRdb's table, derived via immunoSEQ multiplex PCR, lists solely in-frame clones and lacks some. This table holds about 74,000 clones. The sequencing sample was made of PBMCs. The receptor set was obtained from a female donor in good health and CMV-seropositive.

This chain uses TRBV5-6 with TRBJ1-2; D call uncertain. CDR3 size: 13 residues. Trimming shortened V by 0 bases and J by 7 bases, and 10 bases separated the two germline ends. Germline lookup yields CDR1 SGHDT and CDR2 YYEEEE. The CDR3 DNA sequence: TGTGCCAGCAGCTTGGCTTCAGGTGGTGGCTACACCTTC. It yields the protein CASSLASGGGYTF.

This chain uses TRBV27 with TRBJ2-7; TRBD2 matches at 9 bases. The CDR3 spans 16 residues. In germline, CDR1 is MNHEY, CDR2 SMNVEV (reference sequence). Unmatched junction bases numbered 10, after V lost 3 bases and J lost 4 bases. Written as DNA, the CDR3 is TGTGCCAGCAGTTTTTGGTCAGGAGCGGGAGGATACGAGCAGTACTTC. Translation: CASSFWSGAGGYEQYF.